This note documents a single T cell receptor beta chain sequence. Its antigen is currently unknown. Naive CD8 populations comprised CD45RO-negative cells positively selected for CCR7, excluding terminally differentiated effector memory CD45RA+ cells. This sample is part of a study of shared clonotypes between healthy human individuals. The CDR3 sequence is 14 residues long. Between the trimmed V and J ends, which lost 3 bases and 3 bases, there was a span of 11 bases. Germline V gene data show CDR1 as SEHNR and CDR2 as FQNEAQ (reference sequence). Repertoires were generated with immunoSEQ multiplex PCR, while TCRdb's copy carries only in-frame clones and drops some. This table holds about 2,100,000 clones, around 93% found once. Overall study findings and caveats: Larger richness was generally estimated for naive than memory subsets. Rarefaction analysis demonstrated incomplete sorted-subset sequencing notwithstanding large depth.

The rearrangement links TRBV7-9 to TRBJ1-2; the D is unclear. This clonotype was sampled from a man aged 18 to 29 in good health. Some clones in this sample may be carry-over from other donors' samples. The sequenced material came from naive CD8+ T cells from PBMCs. The CDR3 bases are TGTGCCAGCAGCTTGAGAGACACGGACTATGGCTACACCTTC. Amino acids: CASSLRDTDYGYTF.